These T cell receptor beta chains were read from a single sample in a study of OX40 agonist ivuxolimab in advanced cancers. Sequencing used immunoSEQ multiplex PCR; TCRdb keeps in-frame clones, though not all of them. The sample lists 65,000 to 95,000 clones, approximately 86% occurring once. The specimen was CD4+ or CD8+ T cells sorted from blood, collected in a trial of the OX40 agonist ivuxolimab. The source of these receptors is an adult with an advanced solid tumor such as melanoma, head and neck, liver or kidney cancer. Both conserved end residues are part of each CDR3. Each record gives: D gene, J gene, clone size, V gene, CDR3 DNA, CDR3 protein. The D gene is left open where the match is weak. The size field is filled for only some rows; it gives once, few, many or a size class.

D gene: NA
J gene: TRBJ1-2
clone size: few
V gene: TRBV5-6
CDR3 DNA: TGTGCCAGCAGCTTGACAGGGAATGGCTACACCTTC
CDR3 protein: CASSLTGNGYTF

D gene: NA
J gene: TRBJ2-2
clone size: NA
V gene: TRBV19
CDR3 DNA: TGTGCCAGTAGTAACGATGGGGGGATCGGCGGGGAGCTGTTTTTT
CDR3 protein: CASSNDGGIGGELFF

D gene: TRBD2
J gene: TRBJ2-7
clone size: NA
V gene: TRBV19
CDR3 DNA: TGTGCCAGTAGTTTCGGACTAGCGGGGGGATACGAGCAGTACTTC
CDR3 protein: CASSFGLAGGYEQYF

D gene: TRBD2
J gene: TRBJ2-6
clone size: NA
V gene: TRBV28
CDR3 DNA: TGTGCCAGCAGGGGGGGGAGCTCTGGGGCCAACGTCCTGACTTTC
CDR3 protein: CASRGGSSGANVLTF

D gene: NA
J gene: TRBJ2-5
clone size: NA
V gene: TRBV4-1
CDR3 DNA: TGCGCCAGCAGGCGCGACCCAGGGAAAGAGACCCAGTACTTC
CDR3 protein: CASRRDPGKETQYF

D gene: NA
J gene: TRBJ2-2
clone size: NA
V gene: TRBV19
CDR3 DNA: TGTGCCAGTAGTATAGTGTGGGGGACGGTCACCGGGGAGCTGTTTTTT
CDR3 protein: CASSIVWGTVTGELFF

D gene: NA
J gene: TRBJ2-5
clone size: NA
V gene: TRBV5-1
CDR3 DNA: TGCGCCAGCAGCTTGAGCGTATTTGAGGAGACCCAGTACTTC
CDR3 protein: CASSLSVFEETQYF

D gene: NA
J gene: TRBJ2-3
clone size: NA
V gene: TRBV27
CDR3 DNA: TGTGCCAGCAGTTTACGGTTCACAGATACGCAGTATTTT
CDR3 protein: CASSLRFTDTQYF

D gene: NA
J gene: TRBJ2-4
clone size: NA
V gene: TRBV21-1
CDR3 DNA: TGTGCCAGCAGCAAAGACGGCCGATCGACCTGCTTC
CDR3 protein: CASSKDGRSTCF

D gene: NA
J gene: TRBJ1-1
clone size: once
V gene: TRBV6-6
CDR3 DNA: TGTGCCAGTAGGAGTCCCACTGAAGCTTTCTTT
CDR3 protein: CASRSPTEAFF

D gene: TRBD1
J gene: TRBJ2-5
clone size: NA
V gene: TRBV12-5
CDR3 DNA: TGTGCTAGTAACACAGGGGGCGTGGGAGAGACCCAGTACTTC
CDR3 protein: CASNTGGVGETQYF

D gene: NA
J gene: TRBJ1-5
clone size: NA
V gene: TRBV7-2
CDR3 DNA: TGTGCCAGCAGCTTAGGGCAGCCCCAGCATTTT
CDR3 protein: CASSLGQPQHF

D gene: NA
J gene: TRBJ2-2
clone size: NA
V gene: TRBV7-6
CDR3 DNA: TGTGCCAGCAGCTTAGCGGTCGGGGAGCTGTTTTTT
CDR3 protein: CASSLAVGELFF

D gene: TRBD2
J gene: TRBJ2-1
clone size: once
V gene: TRBV4-3
CDR3 DNA: TGCGCCAGCAGCCAAGTTACTAGCGAATACAATGAGCAGTTCTTC
CDR3 protein: CASSQVTSEYNEQFF

D gene: NA
J gene: TRBJ2-5
clone size: once
V gene: TRBV15
CDR3 DNA: TGTGCCACCCGGGCGCAAGAGACCCAGTACTTC
CDR3 protein: CATRAQETQYF

D gene: TRBD1
J gene: TRBJ2-7
clone size: NA
V gene: TRBV4-3
CDR3 DNA: TGCGCCAGCAGCCAAGAGCCCCAGGGGGTCTCCCCCTACGAGCAGTACTTC
CDR3 protein: CASSQEPQGVSPYEQYF

D gene: NA
J gene: TRBJ2-2
clone size: NA
V gene: TRBV5-1
CDR3 DNA: TGCGCCAGCAGTCCGCGGACGTCGAACACCGGGGAGCTGTTTTTT
CDR3 protein: CASSPRTSNTGELFF

D gene: TRBD2
J gene: TRBJ2-2
clone size: NA
V gene: TRBV9
CDR3 DNA: TGTGCCAGCAGCGCTTTTAGCGGGAGGCGTACCGGGGAGCTGTTTTTT
CDR3 protein: CASSAFSGRRTGELFF

D gene: NA
J gene: TRBJ2-5
clone size: NA
V gene: TRBV4-2
CDR3 DNA: TGTGCCAGCAGCCAAGGCGGAGCCCAAGAGACCCAGTACTTC
CDR3 protein: CASSQGGAQETQYF

D gene: NA
J gene: TRBJ1-4
clone size: NA
V gene: TRBV7-8
CDR3 DNA: TGTGCCAGCAGCTTATCCTCCCGGGGGGGGACTAATGAAAAACTGTTTTTT
CDR3 protein: CASSLSSRGGTNEKLFF

D gene: TRBD1
J gene: TRBJ2-7
clone size: NA
V gene: TRBV6-6
CDR3 DNA: TGTGCCAGCAGTTTAAAGACAGGGCCCTACGAGCAGTACTTC
CDR3 protein: CASSLKTGPYEQYF

D gene: NA
J gene: TRBJ2-5
clone size: once
V gene: TRBV4-1
CDR3 DNA: TGCGCCAGCAGCCGGGGGGGCGGTCAAGAGACCCAGTACTTC
CDR3 protein: CASSRGGGQETQYF

D gene: NA
J gene: TRBJ2-7
clone size: NA
V gene: TRBV5-4
CDR3 DNA: TGTGCCAGCAGCCCCGGGTTGGTCGGGTCCTACGAGCAGTACTTC
CDR3 protein: CASSPGLVGSYEQYF

D gene: TRBD1
J gene: TRBJ2-3
clone size: once
V gene: TRBV5-8
CDR3 DNA: TGTGCCAGCAGCTTGGGCAGGGGGCCCGGCAGCACAGATACGCAGTATTTT
CDR3 protein: CASSLGRGPGSTDTQYF

D gene: NA
J gene: TRBJ2-2
clone size: once
V gene: TRBV25-1
CDR3 DNA: TGTGCCAGCAGTTTCCTCTCAGGAGGGACCACCGGGGAGCTGTTTTTT
CDR3 protein: CASSFLSGGTTGELFF

D gene: NA
J gene: TRBJ2-7
clone size: NA
V gene: TRBV7-9
CDR3 DNA: TGTGCCAGCAGCTTGAGCAGTTACGAGCAGTACTTC
CDR3 protein: CASSLSSYEQYF

D gene: TRBD2
J gene: TRBJ2-1
clone size: NA
V gene: TRBV10-1
CDR3 DNA: TGCGCCAGCAGTAAAGCCGGGACTACCTACTCCTACAATGAGCAGTTCTTC
CDR3 protein: CASSKAGTTYSYNEQFF

D gene: TRBD2
J gene: TRBJ2-2
clone size: few
V gene: TRBV4-3
CDR3 DNA: TGCGCCAGCAGCCAAGAGATGATTAGCGGGAGTGGTACTCGGTCCCGGGAGCTGTTTTTT
CDR3 protein: CASSQEMISGSGTRSRELFF

D gene: TRBD1
J gene: TRBJ2-2
clone size: NA
V gene: TRBV7-8
CDR3 DNA: TGTGCCAGCAGCCTATTTCCGGGACAGGGAGTAAACGGGGAGCTGTTTTTT
CDR3 protein: CASSLFPGQGVNGELFF

D gene: NA
J gene: TRBJ1-2
clone size: once
V gene: TRBV2
CDR3 DNA: TGTGCCAGCAGTGCCAACACCATTGGCTACACCTTC
CDR3 protein: CASSANTIGYTF

D gene: NA
J gene: TRBJ2-7
clone size: few
V gene: TRBV18
CDR3 DNA: TGTGCCAGCTCACCGAACGGGGCTTACGAGCAGTACTTC
CDR3 protein: CASSPNGAYEQYF

D gene: NA
J gene: TRBJ2-1
clone size: many
V gene: TRBV2
CDR3 DNA: TGTGCCAGCAGTGGGGGGAAGGGACATGAGCAGTTCTTC
CDR3 protein: CASSGGKGHEQFF

D gene: TRBD2
J gene: TRBJ2-1
clone size: NA
V gene: TRBV28
CDR3 DNA: TGTGCCAGCAGCCTCCACGGACTAGGAGCGAATGAGCAGTTCTTC
CDR3 protein: CASSLHGLGANEQFF

D gene: TRBD1
J gene: TRBJ2-1
clone size: NA
V gene: TRBV27
CDR3 DNA: TGTGCCAGCAGCCAGACGGACAGGGGGTCGCGCGAGCAGTTCTTC
CDR3 protein: CASSQTDRGSREQFF

D gene: TRBD2
J gene: TRBJ2-2
clone size: once
V gene: TRBV28
CDR3 DNA: TGTGCCAGCAGTTCCTTTTCGGCGGGAGCGGTTAACGGGGAGCTGTTTTTT
CDR3 protein: CASSSFSAGAVNGELFF

D gene: NA
J gene: TRBJ1-4
clone size: NA
V gene: TRBV7-6
CDR3 DNA: TGTGCCAGCAGCTTAGGTAGAGTTGAAAAACTGTTTTTT
CDR3 protein: CASSLGRVEKLFF

D gene: NA
J gene: TRBJ2-2
clone size: NA
V gene: TRBV25-1
CDR3 DNA: TGTGCCAGCGCATCAAGACAGGGAGGTTTCACCGGGGAGCTGTTTTTT
CDR3 protein: CASASRQGGFTGELFF

D gene: TRBD2
J gene: TRBJ2-7
clone size: once
V gene: TRBV5-1
CDR3 DNA: TGCGCCAGCAGTCTAACGGGAGGGTCCATCGAGCAGTACTTC
CDR3 protein: CASSLTGGSIEQYF

D gene: NA
J gene: TRBJ2-7
clone size: NA
V gene: TRBV7-2
CDR3 DNA: TGTGCCAGCAGCACGGGACTTATTGCCTACGAGCAGTACTTC
CDR3 protein: CASSTGLIAYEQYF

D gene: NA
J gene: TRBJ2-5
clone size: NA
V gene: TRBV28
CDR3 DNA: TGTGCCAGCAGTTCTCGGACAGAGGGAGAGACCCAGTACTTC
CDR3 protein: CASSSRTEGETQYF

D gene: NA
J gene: TRBJ2-3
clone size: NA
V gene: TRBV10-3
CDR3 DNA: TGTGCCATCGGGGGGGCAACCGTCACAGATACGCAGTATTTT
CDR3 protein: CAIGGATVTDTQYF

D gene: NA
J gene: TRBJ2-5
clone size: NA
V gene: TRBV9
CDR3 DNA: TGTGCCAGCAGCGTAGGGCCAAGCAGAGAGACCCAGTACTTC
CDR3 protein: CASSVGPSRETQYF

D gene: NA
J gene: TRBJ2-5
clone size: NA
V gene: TRBV4-1
CDR3 DNA: TGCGCCAGCAGCCAACCCAGGCCCGGAGAGACCCAGTACTTC
CDR3 protein: CASSQPRPGETQYF

D gene: NA
J gene: TRBJ1-2
clone size: NA
V gene: TRBV28
CDR3 DNA: TGTGCCAGCAGTTTATATCAAGGGGATGGCTACACCTTC
CDR3 protein: CASSLYQGDGYTF

D gene: NA
J gene: TRBJ2-5
clone size: once
V gene: TRBV9
CDR3 DNA: TGTGCCAGCAGCAGAGACACGTACCAAGAGACCCAGTACTTC
CDR3 protein: CASSRDTYQETQYF

D gene: NA
J gene: TRBJ2-7
clone size: NA
V gene: TRBV6-5
CDR3 DNA: TGTGCCACTTCGACAGGATCGCTTTACGAGCAGTACTTC
CDR3 protein: CATSTGSLYEQYF

D gene: NA
J gene: TRBJ2-7
clone size: NA
V gene: TRBV6-1
CDR3 DNA: TGTGCCAGCACTGGGGGGTATAAGTCCTACGAGCAGTACTTC
CDR3 protein: CASTGGYKSYEQYF

D gene: TRBD2
J gene: TRBJ2-1
clone size: NA
V gene: TRBV5-1
CDR3 DNA: TGCGCCAGCAGCTTGGTAAGCGGGAGCATGAGCAATGAGCAGTTCTTC
CDR3 protein: CASSLVSGSMSNEQFF

D gene: NA
J gene: TRBJ2-3
clone size: NA
V gene: TRBV5-1
CDR3 DNA: TGCGCCAGCAGCTTGGAGCTGTCCACAGATACGCAGTATTTT
CDR3 protein: CASSLELSTDTQYF

D gene: NA
J gene: TRBJ2-1
clone size: NA
V gene: TRBV28
CDR3 DNA: TGTGCCAGCAGAGTAGACAATGAGCAGTTCTTC
CDR3 protein: CASRVDNEQFF

D gene: NA
J gene: TRBJ1-1
clone size: NA
V gene: TRBV2
CDR3 DNA: TGTGCCACCAGACCGGACGGCCCCTCTTTCGGGGCTTTCTTT
CDR3 protein: CATRPDGPSFGAFF

D gene: NA
J gene: TRBJ2-3
clone size: NA
V gene: TRBV27
CDR3 DNA: TGTGCCACCGGGTTTCGGGGCACAGATACGCAGTATTTT
CDR3 protein: CATGFRGTDTQYF

D gene: NA
J gene: TRBJ1-5
clone size: NA
V gene: TRBV6-1
CDR3 DNA: TGTGCCAGCATATTATGGGGTAATCAGCCCCAGCATTTT
CDR3 protein: CASILWGNQPQHF